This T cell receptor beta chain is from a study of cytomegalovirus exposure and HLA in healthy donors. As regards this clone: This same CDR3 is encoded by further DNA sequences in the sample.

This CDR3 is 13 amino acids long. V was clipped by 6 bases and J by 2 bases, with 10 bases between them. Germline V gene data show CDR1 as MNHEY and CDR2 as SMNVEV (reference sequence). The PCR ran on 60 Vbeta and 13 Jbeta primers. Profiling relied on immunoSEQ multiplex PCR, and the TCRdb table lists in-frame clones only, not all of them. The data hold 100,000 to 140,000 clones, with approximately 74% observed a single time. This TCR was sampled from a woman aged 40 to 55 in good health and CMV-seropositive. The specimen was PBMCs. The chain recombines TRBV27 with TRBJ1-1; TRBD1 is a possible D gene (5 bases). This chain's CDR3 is CASRTGVNTEAFF. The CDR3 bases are TGTGCCAGCAGGACGGGGGTAAACACTGAAGCTTTCTTT.